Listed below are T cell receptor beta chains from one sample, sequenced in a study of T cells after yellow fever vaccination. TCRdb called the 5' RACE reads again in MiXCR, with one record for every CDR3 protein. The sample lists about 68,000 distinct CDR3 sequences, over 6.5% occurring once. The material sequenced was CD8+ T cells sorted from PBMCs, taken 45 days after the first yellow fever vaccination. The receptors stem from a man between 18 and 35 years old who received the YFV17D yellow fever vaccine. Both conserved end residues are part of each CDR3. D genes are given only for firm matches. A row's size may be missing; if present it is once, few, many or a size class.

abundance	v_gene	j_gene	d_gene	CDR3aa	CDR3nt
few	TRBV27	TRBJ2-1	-	CASRTSLGLDEQFF	TGTGCCAGCAGAACTAGTCTGGGGCTGGATGAGCAGTTCTTC
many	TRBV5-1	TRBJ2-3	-	CASRLAVTDTQYF	TGCGCCAGCAGACTAGCCGTCACAGATACGCAGTATTTT
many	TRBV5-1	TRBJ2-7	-	CASSLDTAYEQYF	TGCGCCAGCAGCTTGGATACGGCCTACGAGCAGTACTTC
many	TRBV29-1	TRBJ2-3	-	CSVPLSQGSTDTQYF	TGCAGCGTCCCGCTCTCCCAGGGGAGCACAGATACGCAGTATTTT
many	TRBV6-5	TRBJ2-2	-	CASSYAGAAGELFF	TGTGCCAGCAGTTACGCGGGGGCGGCCGGGGAGCTGTTTTTT
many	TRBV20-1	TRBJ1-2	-	CSASSGDSYGYTF	TGCAGTGCTAGCTCCGGTGATAGCTATGGCTACACCTTC
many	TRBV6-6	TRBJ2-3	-	CASSYATDTQYF	TGTGCCAGCAGTTACGCAACAGATACGCAGTATTTT
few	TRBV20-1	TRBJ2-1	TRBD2	CSARDDAGDYNEQFF	TGCAGTGCTAGAGATGACGCGGGGGACTACAATGAGCAGTTCTTC
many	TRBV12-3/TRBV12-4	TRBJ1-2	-	CASSPVGAADGYTF	TGTGCCAGCAGCCCAGTTGGGGCCGCGGATGGCTACACCTTC
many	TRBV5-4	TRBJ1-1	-	CASRRIGGQKNTEAFF	TGTGCCAGCAGGCGCATAGGGGGACAAAAGAACACTGAAGCTTTCTTT
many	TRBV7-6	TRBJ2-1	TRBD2	CASSPGLAGVRGEQFF	TGTGCCAGCAGCCCGGGACTAGCGGGGGTTCGGGGTGAGCAGTTCTTC
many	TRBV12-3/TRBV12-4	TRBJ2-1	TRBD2	CASRGTSGNEQFF	TGTGCCAGCAGGGGGACTAGCGGGAATGAGCAGTTCTTC
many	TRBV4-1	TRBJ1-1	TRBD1	CASSQYRGSDTEAFF	TGCGCCAGCAGCCAATACAGGGGGTCGGACACTGAAGCTTTCTTT
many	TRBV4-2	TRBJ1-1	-	CASSQVPPQEEAFF	TGTGCCAGCAGCCAAGTTCCCCCACAGGAAGAAGCTTTCTTT
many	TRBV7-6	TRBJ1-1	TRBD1	CASSLGTGLKTEAFF	TGTGCCAGCAGCTTAGGGACAGGGTTAAAGACTGAAGCTTTCTTT
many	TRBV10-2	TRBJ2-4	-	CASSESPVLGAKNIQYF	TGCGCCAGCAGTGAGTCCCCGGTCCTTGGGGCCAAAAACATTCAGTACTTC
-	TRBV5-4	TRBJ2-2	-	CASSFQGQTGELFF	TGTGCCAGCAGCTTCCAAGGACAGACCGGGGAGCTGTTTTTT
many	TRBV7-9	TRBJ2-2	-	CASSYTVTGELFF	TGTGCCAGCAGCTATACAGTCACCGGGGAGCTGTTTTTT
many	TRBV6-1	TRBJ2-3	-	CASSEAWDGSTDTQYF	TGTGCCAGCAGTGAAGCCTGGGACGGAAGCACAGATACGCAGTATTTT
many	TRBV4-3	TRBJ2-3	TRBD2	CASSQDLGLEVTDTQYF	TGCGCCAGCAGCCAAGATCTGGGACTAGAAGTCACAGATACGCAGTATTTT
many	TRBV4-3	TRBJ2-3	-	CASSQDRGGPTDTQYF	TGCGCCAGCAGCCAAGATCGGGGCGGACCAACAGATACGCAGTATTTT
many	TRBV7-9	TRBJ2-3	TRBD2	CASSPSTSAADTQYF	TGTGCCAGCAGCCCCTCGACTAGCGCGGCAGATACGCAGTATTTT
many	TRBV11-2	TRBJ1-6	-	CASSLAENNSPLHF	TGTGCCAGCAGCTTAGCGGAAAATAATTCACCCCTCCACTTT
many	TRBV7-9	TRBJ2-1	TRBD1	CASSPDRGNEQFF	TGTGCCAGCAGCCCAGACAGGGGAAATGAGCAGTTCTTC
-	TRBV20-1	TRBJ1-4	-	CSARERGTNEKLFF	TGCAGTGCTAGAGAGAGGGGTACTAATGAAAAACTGTTTTTT
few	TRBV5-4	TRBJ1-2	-	CASSDRQANYGYTF	TGTGCCAGCAGCGACAGACAAGCTAACTATGGCTACACCTTC
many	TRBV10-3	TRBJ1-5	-	CAISEQGVGQPQHF	TGTGCCATCAGTGAGCAGGGAGTCGGTCAGCCCCAGCATTTT
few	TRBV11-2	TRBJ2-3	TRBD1	CASSRRWTGGQDTQYF	TGTGCCAGCAGCCGCCGTTGGACAGGGGGCCAGGATACGCAGTATTTT
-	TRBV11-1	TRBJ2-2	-	CASSLTREGLLNTGELFF	TGTGCCAGCAGCCTCACCCGAGAGGGACTCCTAAACACCGGGGAGCTGTTTTTT
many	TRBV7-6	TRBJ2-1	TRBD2	CASSLEPLAGANEQFF	TGTGCCAGCAGCTTAGAACCTCTAGCGGGGGCCAATGAGCAGTTCTTC
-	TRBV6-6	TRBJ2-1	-	CASSESGEQFF	TGTGCCAGCAGTGAGTCCGGGGAGCAGTTCTTC
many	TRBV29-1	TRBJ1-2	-	CSVRDSYGYTF	TGCAGCGTCAGAGACAGCTATGGCTACACCTTC
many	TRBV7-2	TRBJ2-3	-	CASSTGLGTDTQYF	TGTGCCAGCAGCACGGGACTGGGCACAGATACGCAGTATTTT
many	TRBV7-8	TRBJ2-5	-	CASSIQETQYF	TGTGCCAGCAGCATTCAAGAGACCCAGTACTTC
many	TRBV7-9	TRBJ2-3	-	CASSFVRTKGTDTQYF	TGTGCCAGCAGCTTCGTAAGGACTAAGGGAACAGATACGCAGTATTTT
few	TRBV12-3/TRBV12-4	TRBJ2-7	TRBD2	CASSIGLAGAYEQYF	TGTGCCAGCAGTATCGGACTAGCGGGGGCGTACGAGCAGTACTTC
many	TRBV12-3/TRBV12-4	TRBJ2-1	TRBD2	CASSLTAGGGEQFF	TGTGCCAGCAGTTTGACGGCGGGGGGTGGCGAGCAGTTCTTC
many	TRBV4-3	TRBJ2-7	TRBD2	CASSQEAPGGPAEQYF	TGCGCCAGCAGCCAAGAAGCTCCGGGAGGTCCGGCCGAGCAGTACTTC
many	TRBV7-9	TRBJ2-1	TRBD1	CAGDSSSYNEQFF	TGTGCCGGGGACAGCAGCTCCTACAATGAGCAGTTCTTC
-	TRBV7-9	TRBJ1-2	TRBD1	CASSSEAGTGPDGYTF	TGTGCCAGCAGCTCCGAGGCAGGGACAGGACCAGATGGCTACACCTTC
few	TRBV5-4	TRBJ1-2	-	CASSLFWGGVYGYTF	TGTGCCAGCAGCTTGTTCTGGGGAGGGGTCTATGGCTACACCTTC
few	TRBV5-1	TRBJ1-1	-	CASSSFGGQGTEAFF	TGCGCCAGCAGCTCGTTCGGGGGGCAGGGGACTGAAGCTTTCTTT
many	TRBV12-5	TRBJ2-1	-	CASGPATGNEQFF	TGTGCTAGTGGTCCCGCAACAGGGAATGAGCAGTTCTTC
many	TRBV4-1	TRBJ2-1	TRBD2	CASSQSPSGGYNEQFF	TGCGCCAGCAGCCAGTCGCCTAGCGGGGGTTACAATGAGCAGTTCTTC
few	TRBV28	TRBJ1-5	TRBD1	CASSWTPGTGVYQPQHF	TGTGCCAGCAGCTGGACCCCCGGGACAGGGGTGTATCAGCCCCAGCATTTT
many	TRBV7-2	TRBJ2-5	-	CASSLPPEETQYF	TGTGCCAGCAGCTTACCCCCGGAAGAGACCCAGTACTTC
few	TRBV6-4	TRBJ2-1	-	CASTPGAGVGNEQFF	TGTGCCAGCACCCCTGGGGCAGGGGTGGGCAATGAGCAGTTCTTC
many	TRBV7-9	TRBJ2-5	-	CASSLAGAILQETQYF	TGTGCCAGCAGCTTAGCGGGGGCCATCCTCCAAGAGACCCAGTACTTC
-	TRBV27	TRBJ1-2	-	CASSISRVVGYTF	TGTGCCAGCAGTATCAGCAGGGTGGTTGGCTACACCTTC
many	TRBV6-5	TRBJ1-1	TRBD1	CASSYTGGSNTEAFF	TGTGCCAGCAGTTACACAGGGGGCTCAAACACTGAAGCTTTCTTT
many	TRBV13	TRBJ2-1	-	CASSLPGQLNNEQFF	TGTGCCAGCAGCTTACCGGGACAACTAAACAATGAGCAGTTCTTC
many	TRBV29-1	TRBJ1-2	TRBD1	CSAQTGTYGYTF	TGCAGCGCACAGACAGGGACTTATGGCTACACCTTC
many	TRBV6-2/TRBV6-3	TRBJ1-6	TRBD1	CASSRGAGQGSYNSPLHF	TGTGCCAGCAGCCGCGGCGCTGGACAGGGGTCCTATAATTCACCCCTCCACTTT